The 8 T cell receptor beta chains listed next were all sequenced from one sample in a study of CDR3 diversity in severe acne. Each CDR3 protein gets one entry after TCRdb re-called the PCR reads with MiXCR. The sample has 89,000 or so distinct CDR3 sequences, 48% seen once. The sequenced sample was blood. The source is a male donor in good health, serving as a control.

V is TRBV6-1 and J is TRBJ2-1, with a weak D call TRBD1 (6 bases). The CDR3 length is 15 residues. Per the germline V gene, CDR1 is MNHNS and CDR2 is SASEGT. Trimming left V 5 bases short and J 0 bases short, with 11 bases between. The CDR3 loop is CASSKRGGSYNEQFF. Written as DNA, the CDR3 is TGTGCCAGCAGTAAAAGAGGGGGCTCCTACAATGAGCAGTTCTTC.

This chain's CDR3 is CASSRTARNDYGYTF. DNA of the CDR3: TGTGCCAGCAGTCGGACAGCCCGAAACGACTATGGCTACACCTTC. The rearrangement uses TRBV2 and TRBJ1-2; D may be TRBD1 (6 bases). CDR1 SNHLY and CDR2 FYNNEI come from the germline V gene. V was pared by 5 bases and J by 3 bases, with 16 bases between. The CDR3 totals 15 residues.

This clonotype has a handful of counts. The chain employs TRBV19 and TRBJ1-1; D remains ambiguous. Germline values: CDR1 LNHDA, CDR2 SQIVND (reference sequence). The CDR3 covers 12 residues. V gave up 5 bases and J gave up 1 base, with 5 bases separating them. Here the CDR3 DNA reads TGTGCCAGTAGTCAGCAGAACACTGAAGCTTTCTTT. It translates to CASSQQNTEAFF.

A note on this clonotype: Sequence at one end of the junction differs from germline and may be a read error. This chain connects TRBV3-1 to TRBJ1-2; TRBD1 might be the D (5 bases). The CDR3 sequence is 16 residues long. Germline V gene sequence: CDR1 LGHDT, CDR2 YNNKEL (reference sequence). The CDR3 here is CASSQDRDGLVNSYAF. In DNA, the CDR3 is TGTGCCAGCAGCCAAGACAGGGACGGACTCGTCAATAGCTACGCCTTC. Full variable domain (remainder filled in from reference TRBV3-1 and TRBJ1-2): DTAVSQTPKYLVTQMGNDKSIKCEQNLGHDTMYWYKQDSKKFLKIMFSYNNKELIINETVPNRFSPKSPDKAHLNLHINSLELGDSAVYFCASSQDRDGLVNSYAFGSGTRLTVV.

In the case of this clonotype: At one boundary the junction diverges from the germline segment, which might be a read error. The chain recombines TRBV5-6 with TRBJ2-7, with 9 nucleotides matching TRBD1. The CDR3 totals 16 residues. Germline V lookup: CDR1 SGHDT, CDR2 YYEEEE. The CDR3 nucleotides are TGTGCCAGCAGCTCTGGGGGACAGGGCTTGGCATACGAGCGGTACTTC. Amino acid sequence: CASSSGGQGLAYERYF.

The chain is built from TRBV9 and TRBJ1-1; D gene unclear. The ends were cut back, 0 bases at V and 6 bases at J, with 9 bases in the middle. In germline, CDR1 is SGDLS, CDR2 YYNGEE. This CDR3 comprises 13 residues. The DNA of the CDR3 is TGTGCCAGCAGCGTAGCATTGCAGGCTGAAGCTTTCTTT. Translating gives CASSVALQAEAFF.

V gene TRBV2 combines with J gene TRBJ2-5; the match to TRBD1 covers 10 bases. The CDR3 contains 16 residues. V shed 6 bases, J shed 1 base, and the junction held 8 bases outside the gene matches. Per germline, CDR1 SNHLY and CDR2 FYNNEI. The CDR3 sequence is CASRAGTGVSQETQYF. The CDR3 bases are TGTGCCAGCAGGGCCGGGACAGGGGTCTCCCAAGAGACCCAGTACTTC.

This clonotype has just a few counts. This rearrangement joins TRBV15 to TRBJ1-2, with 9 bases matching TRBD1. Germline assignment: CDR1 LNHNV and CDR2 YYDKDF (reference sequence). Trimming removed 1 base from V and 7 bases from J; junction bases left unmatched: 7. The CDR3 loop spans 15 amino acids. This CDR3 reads CATSRAVRTGVGYTF. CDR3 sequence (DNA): TGTGCCACCAGCAGAGCAGTTAGGACAGGGGTTGGCTACACCTTC.